These T cell receptor beta chains were read from a single sample in a study of regulatory T cells in long-lasting Graves disease. TCRdb re-derived calls from the multiplex PCR reads in MiXCR, one entry per CDR3 protein. Among about 320,000 distinct CDR3 sequences, 18% were seen once, and the ten largest hold less than 45%. This specimen was peripheral blood mononuclear cells (PBMCs), taken at new diagnosis, from a patient treated with antithyroid drugs. These receptors were collected from a female donor with Graves disease. CDR3s include the opening cysteine and the closing phenylalanine or tryptophan.

V	J	CDR3
TRBV7-6	TRBJ2-7	CASSLAGGRNEQYF
TRBV5-1	TRBJ2-7	CASSLEAQDYEQYF
TRBV28	TRBJ2-7	CASSRRTSGIHEQYF
TRBV12-3/TRBV12-4	TRBJ2-3	CANSLSGRTDTQYF
TRBV10-3	TRBJ2-7	CAISDLVSLHSYEQYF
TRBV28	TRBJ2-7	CASSLLSPNPYEQYF
TRBV12-3/TRBV12-4	TRBJ2-3	CASSLALAARGTDTQYF
TRBV12-3/TRBV12-4	TRBJ1-4	CASSPDYEKLFF
TRBV6-2/TRBV6-3	TRBJ2-3	CASSYTQGRQDTQYF
TRBV20-1	TRBJ1-2	CSASWDRGIGYTF
TRBV24-1	TRBJ2-5	CATICAPTGHQETQYF
TRBV18	NA	CASSPPGQQTGQVTQYF
TRBV12-3/TRBV12-4	TRBJ1-1	CASSLFREATEAFF
TRBV14	TRBJ1-1	CASSRQGPEAFF